The present TCR beta chain was sequenced within a study of cytomegalovirus exposure and HLA in healthy donors. The primer mix had 60 Vbeta and 13 Jbeta primers. Method: immunoSEQ multiplex PCR; TCRdb's copy keeps in-frame clones and lacks some. The sample includes roughly 120,000 clones, around 67% seen only once; the top ten take around 4.8%. The ends were cut back, 0 bases at V and 4 bases at J, with 10 bases in the middle. Germline-derived CDR1 and CDR2 are SGDLS and YYNGEE. The CDR3 runs 15 residues. The genes are TRBV9 and TRBJ1-4; D may be TRBD1 (5 bases). The sequenced sample consisted of PBMCs. The clonotype comes from a man in his 60s in good health and CMV-seropositive. The CDR3 nucleotides are TGTGCCAGCAGCGTAGCGGGGGGGGGTAATGAAAAACTGTTTTTT. This sequence encodes CASSVAGGGNEKLFF.